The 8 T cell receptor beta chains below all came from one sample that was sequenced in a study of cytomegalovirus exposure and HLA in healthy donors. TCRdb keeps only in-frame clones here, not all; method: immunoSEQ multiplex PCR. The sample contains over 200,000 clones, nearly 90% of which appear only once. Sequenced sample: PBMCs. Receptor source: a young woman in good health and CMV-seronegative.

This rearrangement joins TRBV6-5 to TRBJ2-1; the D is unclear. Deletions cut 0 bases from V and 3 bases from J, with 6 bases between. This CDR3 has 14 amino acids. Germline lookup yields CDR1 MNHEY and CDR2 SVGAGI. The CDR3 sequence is CASSYSAFYNEQFF. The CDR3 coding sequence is TGTGCCAGCAGTTACTCGGCCTTCTACAATGAGCAGTTCTTC.

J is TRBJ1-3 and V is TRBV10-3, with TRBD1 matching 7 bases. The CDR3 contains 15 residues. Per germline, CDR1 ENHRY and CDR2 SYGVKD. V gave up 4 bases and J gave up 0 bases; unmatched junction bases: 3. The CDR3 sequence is CAISGTGFSGNTIYF. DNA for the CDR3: TGTGCCATCAGTGGGACAGGATTCTCTGGAAACACCATATATTTT.

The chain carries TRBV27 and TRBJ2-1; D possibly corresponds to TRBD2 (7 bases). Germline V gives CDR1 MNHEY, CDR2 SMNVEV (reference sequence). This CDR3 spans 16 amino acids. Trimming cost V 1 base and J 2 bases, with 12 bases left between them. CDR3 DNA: TGTGCCAGCAGTTTATTGGGGCGGGGGCCCTACAATGAGCAGTTCTTC. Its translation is CASSLLGRGPYNEQFF.

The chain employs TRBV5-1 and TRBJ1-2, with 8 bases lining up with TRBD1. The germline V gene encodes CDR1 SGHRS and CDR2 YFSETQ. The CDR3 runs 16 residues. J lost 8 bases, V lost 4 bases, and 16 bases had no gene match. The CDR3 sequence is CASSREGTGPMEGYTF. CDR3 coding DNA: TGCGCCAGCAGCCGCGAAGGGACAGGCCCAATGGAGGGCTACACCTTC. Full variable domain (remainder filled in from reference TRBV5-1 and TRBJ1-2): KAGVTQTPRYLIKTRGQQVTLSCSPISGHRSVSWYQQTPGQGLQFLFEYFSETQRNKGNFPGRFSGRQFSNSRSEMNVSTLELGDSALYLCASSREGTGPMEGYTFGSGTRLTVV.

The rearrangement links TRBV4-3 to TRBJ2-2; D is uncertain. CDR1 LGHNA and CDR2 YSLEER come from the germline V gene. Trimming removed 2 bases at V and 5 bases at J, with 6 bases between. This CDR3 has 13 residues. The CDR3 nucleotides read TGCGCCAGCAGCCAAATTCAGACCGGGGAGCTGTTTTTT. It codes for CASSQIQTGELFF.

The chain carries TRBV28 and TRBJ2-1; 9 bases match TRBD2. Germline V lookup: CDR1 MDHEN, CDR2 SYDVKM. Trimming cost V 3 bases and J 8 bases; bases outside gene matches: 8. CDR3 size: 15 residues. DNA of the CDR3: TGTGCCAGCAGTTTCCGAGCGGGGGGTAAAGATGAGCAGTTCTTC. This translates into CASSFRAGGKDEQFF.

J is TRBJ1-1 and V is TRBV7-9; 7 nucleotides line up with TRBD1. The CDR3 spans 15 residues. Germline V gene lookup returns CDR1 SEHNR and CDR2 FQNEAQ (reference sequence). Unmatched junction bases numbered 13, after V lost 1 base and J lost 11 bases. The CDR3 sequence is CASSLVVGWTGEAFF. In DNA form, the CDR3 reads TGTGCCAGCAGCTTAGTCGTAGGTTGGACAGGAGAGGCTTTCTTT.

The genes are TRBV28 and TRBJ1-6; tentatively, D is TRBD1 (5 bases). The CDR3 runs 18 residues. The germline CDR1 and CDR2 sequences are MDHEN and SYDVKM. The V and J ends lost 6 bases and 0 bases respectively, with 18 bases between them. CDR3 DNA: TGTGCCAGCAGGGGGGGAGAGGCAGTTAGCTCCTATAATTCACCCCTCCACTTT. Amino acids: CASRGGEAVSSYNSPLHF.